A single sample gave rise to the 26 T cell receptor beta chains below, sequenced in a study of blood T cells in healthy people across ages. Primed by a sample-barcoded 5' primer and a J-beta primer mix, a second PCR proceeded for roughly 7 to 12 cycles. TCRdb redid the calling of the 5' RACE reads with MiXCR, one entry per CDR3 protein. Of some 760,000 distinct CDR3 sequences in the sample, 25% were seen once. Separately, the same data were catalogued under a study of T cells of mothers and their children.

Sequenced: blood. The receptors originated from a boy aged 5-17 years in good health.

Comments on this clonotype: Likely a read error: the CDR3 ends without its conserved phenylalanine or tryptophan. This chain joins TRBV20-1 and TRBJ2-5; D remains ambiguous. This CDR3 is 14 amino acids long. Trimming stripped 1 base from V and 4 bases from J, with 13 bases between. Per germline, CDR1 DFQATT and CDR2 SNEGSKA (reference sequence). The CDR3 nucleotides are TGCAGTGCTAGAGCTCCTTTGTTAAGAGAGACCCAGTACCTC. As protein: CSARAPLLRETQYL.

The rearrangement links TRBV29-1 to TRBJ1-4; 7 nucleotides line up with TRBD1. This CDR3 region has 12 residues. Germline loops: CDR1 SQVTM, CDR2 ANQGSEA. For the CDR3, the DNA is TGCGGCATCCGGGACAGCTATGAAAAACTGTTTTTT. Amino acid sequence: CGIRDSYEKLFF.

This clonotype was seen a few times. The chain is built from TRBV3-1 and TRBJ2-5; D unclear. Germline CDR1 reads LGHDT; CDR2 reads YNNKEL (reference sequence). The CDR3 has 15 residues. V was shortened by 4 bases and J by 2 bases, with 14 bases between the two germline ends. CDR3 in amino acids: CASSRRNRAQETQYF. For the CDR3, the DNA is TGTGCCAGCAGCCGACGAAACCGGGCGCAAGAGACCCAGTACTTC.

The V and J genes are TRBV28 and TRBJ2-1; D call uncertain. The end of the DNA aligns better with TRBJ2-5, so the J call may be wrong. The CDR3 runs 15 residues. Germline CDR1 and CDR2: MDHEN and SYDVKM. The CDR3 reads CASQLKVWPLETQYF. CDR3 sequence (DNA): TGTGCCAGCCAACTAAAGGTTTGGCCTTTGGAGACCCAGTACTTC.

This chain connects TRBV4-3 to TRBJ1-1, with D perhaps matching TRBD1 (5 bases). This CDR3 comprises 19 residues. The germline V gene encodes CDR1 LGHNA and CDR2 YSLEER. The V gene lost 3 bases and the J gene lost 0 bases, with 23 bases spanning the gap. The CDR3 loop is CASSHGQGSALHMNTEAFF. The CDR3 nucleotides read TGCGCCAGCAGCCACGGCCAGGGATCTGCTCTTCACATGAACACTGAAGCTTTCTTT.

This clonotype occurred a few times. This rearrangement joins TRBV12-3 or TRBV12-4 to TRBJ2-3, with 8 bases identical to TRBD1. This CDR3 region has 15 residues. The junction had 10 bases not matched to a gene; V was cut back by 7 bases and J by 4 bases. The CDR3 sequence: CASIMGQARADTQYF. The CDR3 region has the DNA TGTGCCAGCATCATGGGACAGGCAAGAGCAGATACGCAGTATTTT.

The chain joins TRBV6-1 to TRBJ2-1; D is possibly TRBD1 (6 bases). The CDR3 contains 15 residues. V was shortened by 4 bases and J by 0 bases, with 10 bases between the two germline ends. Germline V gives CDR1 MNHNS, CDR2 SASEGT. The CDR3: CASSGQGSSYNEQFF. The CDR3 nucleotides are TGTGCCAGCAGTGGGCAGGGGAGCTCCTACAATGAGCAGTTCTTC.

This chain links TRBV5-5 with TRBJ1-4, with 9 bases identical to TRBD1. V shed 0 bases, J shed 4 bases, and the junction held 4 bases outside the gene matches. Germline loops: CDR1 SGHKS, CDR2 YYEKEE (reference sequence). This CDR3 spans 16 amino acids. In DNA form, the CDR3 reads TGTGCCAGCAGCTTGGCGGGGACAGGGAATAATGAAAAACTGTTTTTT. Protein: CASSLAGTGNNEKLFF. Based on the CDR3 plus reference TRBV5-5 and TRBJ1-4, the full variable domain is DAGVTQSPTHLIKTRGQQVTLRCSPISGHKSVSWYQQVLGQGPQFIFQYYEKEERGRGNFPDRFSARQFPNYSSELNVNALLLGDSALYLCASSLAGTGNNEKLFFGSGTQLSVL.

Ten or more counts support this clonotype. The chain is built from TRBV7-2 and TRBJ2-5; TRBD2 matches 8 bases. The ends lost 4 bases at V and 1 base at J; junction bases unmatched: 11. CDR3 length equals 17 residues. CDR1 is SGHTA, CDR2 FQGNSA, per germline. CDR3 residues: CASSSTGGGLLQETQYF. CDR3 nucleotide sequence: TGTGCCAGCAGCTCCACGGGCGGGGGGCTACTCCAAGAGACCCAGTACTTC.

CDR3 residues: CSAQIPSINEQFF. In nucleotides, the CDR3 is TGCAGTGCCCAGATCCCCAGCATCAATGAGCAGTTCTTC. The chain couples TRBV20-1 to TRBJ2-1; D not resolved. V lost 6 bases to trimming and J lost 6 bases, with 15 bases between them. The CDR3 extends over 13 amino acids. Germline V lookup: CDR1 DFQATT, CDR2 SNEGSKA (reference sequence).

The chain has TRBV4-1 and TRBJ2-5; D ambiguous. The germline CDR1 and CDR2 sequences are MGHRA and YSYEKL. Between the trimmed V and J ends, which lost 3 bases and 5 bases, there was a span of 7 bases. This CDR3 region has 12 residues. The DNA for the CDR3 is TGCGCCAGCAGCCACGGACCGGAGACCCAGTACTTC. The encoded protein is CASSHGPETQYF.

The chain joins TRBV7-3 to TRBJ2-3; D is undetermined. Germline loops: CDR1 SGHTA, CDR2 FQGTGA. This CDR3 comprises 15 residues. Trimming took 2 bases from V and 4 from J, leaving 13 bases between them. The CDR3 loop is CASSLGTGSSDTQYF. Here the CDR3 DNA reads TGTGCCAGCAGCTTAGGTACGGGTTCCTCAGATACGCAGTATTTT.

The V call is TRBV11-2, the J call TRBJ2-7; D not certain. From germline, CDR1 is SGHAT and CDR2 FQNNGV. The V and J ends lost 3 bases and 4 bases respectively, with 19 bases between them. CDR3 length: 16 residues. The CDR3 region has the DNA TGTGCCAGCAGCTTGGCGACCATTGGGGTGGGGTACGAGCAGTACTTC. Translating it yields CASSLATIGVGYEQYF.

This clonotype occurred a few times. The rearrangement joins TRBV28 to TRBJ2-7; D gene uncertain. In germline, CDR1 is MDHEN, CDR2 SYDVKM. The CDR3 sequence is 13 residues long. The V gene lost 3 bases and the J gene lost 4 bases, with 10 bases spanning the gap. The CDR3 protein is CASSFDLEYEQYF. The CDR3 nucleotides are TGTGCCAGCAGTTTCGACCTTGAGTACGAGCAGTACTTC.

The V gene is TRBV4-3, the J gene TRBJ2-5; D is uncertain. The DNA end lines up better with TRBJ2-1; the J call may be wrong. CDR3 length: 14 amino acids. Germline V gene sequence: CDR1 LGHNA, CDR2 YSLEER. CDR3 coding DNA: TGCGCCAGCAGCCAATGGGCCTTAAACTTCGAGCAGTTCTTC. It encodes CASSQWALNFEQFF.

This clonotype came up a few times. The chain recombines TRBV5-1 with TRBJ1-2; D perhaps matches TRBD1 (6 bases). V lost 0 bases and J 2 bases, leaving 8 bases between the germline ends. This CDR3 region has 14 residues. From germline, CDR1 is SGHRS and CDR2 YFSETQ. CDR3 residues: CASSLGQENYGYTF. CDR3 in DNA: TGCGCCAGCAGCTTGGGACAGGAGAACTATGGCTACACCTTC. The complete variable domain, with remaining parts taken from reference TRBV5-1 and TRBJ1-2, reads KAGVTQTPRYLIKTRGQQVTLSCSPISGHRSVSWYQQTPGQGLQFLFEYFSETQRNKGNFPGRFSGRQFSNSRSEMNVSTLELGDSALYLCASSLGQENYGYTFGSGTRLTVV.

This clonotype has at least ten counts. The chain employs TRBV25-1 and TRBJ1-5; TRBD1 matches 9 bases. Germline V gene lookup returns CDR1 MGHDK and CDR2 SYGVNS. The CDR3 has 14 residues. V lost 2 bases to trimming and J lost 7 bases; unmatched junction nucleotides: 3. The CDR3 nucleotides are TGTGCCAGCAGTGAAACAGGGGGCTACCAGCCCCAGCATTTT. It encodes CASSETGGYQPQHF.

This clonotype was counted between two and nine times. The CDR3 spells CASSLTLGAGMQYF. The CDR3 DNA is TGTGCCAGCAGCTTAACTTTGGGTGCAGGGATGCAGTATTTT. V usage is TRBV7-3 and J usage is TRBJ2-3; perhaps TRBD1 as D (5 bases). The CDR3 is 14 amino acids. V lost 0 bases, J lost 11 bases, and 15 bases lay in between. CDR1 and CDR2 (germline): SGHTA, FQGTGA.

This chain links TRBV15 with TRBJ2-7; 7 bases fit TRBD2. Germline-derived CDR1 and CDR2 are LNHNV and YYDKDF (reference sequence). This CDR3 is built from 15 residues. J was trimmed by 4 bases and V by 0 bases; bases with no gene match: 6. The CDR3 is CATSRDFQGGYEQYF. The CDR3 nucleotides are TGTGCCACCAGCAGAGATTTCCAGGGAGGGTACGAGCAGTACTTC.

The CDR3 loop is CASSLRTGYDEQYF. DNA for the CDR3: TGTGCCAGCAGCTTACGGACAGGGTACGACGAGCAGTACTTC. The V call is TRBV7-2, the J call TRBJ2-7, with 8 bases that match TRBD1. In germline, CDR1 is SGHTA, CDR2 FQGNSA. V was clipped by 2 bases and J by 5 bases; unmatched bases: 5. The CDR3 totals 14 residues.

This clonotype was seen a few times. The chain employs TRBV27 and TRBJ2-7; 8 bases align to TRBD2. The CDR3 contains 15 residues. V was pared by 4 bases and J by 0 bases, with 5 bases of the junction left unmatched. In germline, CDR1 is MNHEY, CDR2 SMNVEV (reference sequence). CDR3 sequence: CASSYSGISSYEQYF. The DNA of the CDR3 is TGTGCCAGCAGTTATAGCGGGATAAGCTCCTACGAGCAGTACTTC.

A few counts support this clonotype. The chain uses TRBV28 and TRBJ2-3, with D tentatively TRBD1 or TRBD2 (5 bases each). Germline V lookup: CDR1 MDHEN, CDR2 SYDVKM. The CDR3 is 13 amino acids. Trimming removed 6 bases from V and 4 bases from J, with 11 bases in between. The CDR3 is CASSLQGADTQYF. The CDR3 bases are TGTGCCAGCAGCCTGCAGGGAGCAGATACGCAGTATTTT.

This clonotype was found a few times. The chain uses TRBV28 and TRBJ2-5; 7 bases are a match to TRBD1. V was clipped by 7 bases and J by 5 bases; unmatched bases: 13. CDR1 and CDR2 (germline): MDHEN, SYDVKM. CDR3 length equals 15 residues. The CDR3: CASKPRQGARETQYF. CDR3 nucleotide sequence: TGTGCCAGCAAACCAAGACAGGGCGCGAGGGAGACCCAGTACTTC.

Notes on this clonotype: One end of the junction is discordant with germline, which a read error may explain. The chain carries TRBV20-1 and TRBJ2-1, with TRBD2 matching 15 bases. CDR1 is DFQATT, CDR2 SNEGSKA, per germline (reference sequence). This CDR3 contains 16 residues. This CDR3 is CSALGTSGRSYSEQFF. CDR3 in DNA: TGCAGTGCTTTAGGGACTAGCGGGAGGTCCTACAGTGAGCAGTTCTTC.

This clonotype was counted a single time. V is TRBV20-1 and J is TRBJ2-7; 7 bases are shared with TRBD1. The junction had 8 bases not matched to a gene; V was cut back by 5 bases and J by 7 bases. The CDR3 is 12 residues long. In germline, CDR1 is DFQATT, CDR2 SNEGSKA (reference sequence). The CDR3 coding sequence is TGCAGTGCTGGCCCCACAGGGGAAGAGCAGTACTTC. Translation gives CSAGPTGEEQYF.

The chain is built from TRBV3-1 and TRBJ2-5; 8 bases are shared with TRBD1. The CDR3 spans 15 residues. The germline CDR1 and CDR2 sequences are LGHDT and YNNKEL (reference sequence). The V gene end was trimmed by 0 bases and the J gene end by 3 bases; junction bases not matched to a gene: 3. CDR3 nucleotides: TGTGCCAGCAGCCAAGAAAGGACAGGGAAAGAGACCCAGTACTTC. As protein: CASSQERTGKETQYF.